The 18 T cell receptor beta chains below come from one sample, sequenced in a study of T-cell reconstitution after alpha-beta-depleted transplantation in children. Unique molecular identifiers were incorporated during preparation of the TCRbeta library. TCRdb independently ran MiXCR on the PCR reads; one entry per CDR3 protein. This sample carries about 400,000 distinct CDR3 sequences, roughly 21% of them seen once, and the ten largest clones take over 3.5%. The sequencing used PBMCs from the stem cell graft donor, collected from the stem cell graft. The receptors shown here come from a human donor who donated a stem cell graft to a child with acute myeloid leukemia.

This clonotype was counted many times. V gene TRBV24-1 combines with J gene TRBJ2-1, with TRBD2 matching 15 bases. J lost 7 bases, V lost 1 base, and 1 base had no gene match. The germline CDR1 and CDR2 sequences are KGHDR and SFDVKD. The CDR3 length is 16 residues. This chain's CDR3 is CATSDLGTSGRNEQFF. For the CDR3, the DNA is TGTGCCACCAGTGATTTAGGGACTAGCGGGAGGAATGAGCAGTTCTTC.

This chain links TRBV6-5 with TRBJ2-3; D may match TRBD1 or TRBD2 (5 bases each). V dropped 2 bases and J dropped 1 base, with 10 bases sitting between them. The germline CDR1 and CDR2 sequences are MNHEY and SVGAGI. CDR3 length: 15 residues. The CDR3 DNA is TGTGCCAGCAGTTACACGGGGCCCCGCACAGATACGCAGTATTTT. This gives the protein CASSYTGPRTDTQYF.

This clonotype was seen a handful of times. The CDR3 DNA reads TGCGCCAGCAGCAAAGCGGACGGGGGCGCGGAGACCCAGTACTTC. It yields the protein CASSKADGGAETQYF. The chain links TRBV4-3 to TRBJ2-5; D assignment may be TRBD1 or TRBD2 (6 bases each). This CDR3 spans 15 amino acids. The V end was cut by 5 bases, the J end by 5 bases, with 18 bases between. Germline assignment: CDR1 LGHNA and CDR2 YSLEER.

This chain joins TRBV13 and TRBJ2-7, with 7 nucleotides matching TRBD1. V dropped 5 bases and J dropped 7; count of bases not matched to a gene: 8. The CDR3 loop spans 13 amino acids. CDR1 PRHDT and CDR2 FYEKMQ come from the germline V gene (reference sequence). The CDR3 DNA sequence: TGTGCCAGCAGCGGACAGGTTGGGGAAGAGCAGTACTTC. This gives the protein CASSGQVGEEQYF.

Comments on this clonotype: Germline is not matched at one junction end, which may reflect a read error. The chain employs TRBV27 and TRBJ2-5, with 12 positions matching TRBD2. Germline CDR1 is MNHEY and CDR2 is SMNVEV (reference sequence). The CDR3 is made up of 17 amino acids. CDR3 nucleotides: TGTGCCAGCAGTCCATCACGGACTAGCGGGGCCCTTGGTGTCCTGTTCTTC. Amino acid sequence: CASSPSRTSGALGVLFF.

A single count supports this clonotype. The chain carries TRBV7-8 and TRBJ2-5, with unresolved D. V was cut by 0 bases and J by 7 bases, with 12 bases left in between. Germline CDR1 reads SGHVS; CDR2 reads FQNEAQ. The CDR3 is 14 residues long. The CDR3 region is CASSLAWDTGTQYF. CDR3 bases: TGTGCCAGCAGCTTAGCGTGGGATACGGGGACCCAGTACTTC.

This clonotype turned up a few times. The chain carries TRBV20-1 and TRBJ2-5; D remains unclear. CDR1 DFQATT and CDR2 SNEGSKA come from the germline V gene (reference sequence). V was cut by 6 bases and J by 5 bases, with 16 bases left in between. This CDR3 spans 13 amino acids. CDR3 in DNA: TGCAGTGCCTCCTTACGAACCCTGGAGACCCAGTACTTC. It specifies CSASLRTLETQYF.

This clonotype was detected many times. The chain combines TRBV20-1 with TRBJ2-1, with TRBD2 identical over 7 bases. Germline assignment: CDR1 DFQATT and CDR2 SNEGSKA (reference sequence). The V gene end was trimmed by 1 base and the J gene end by 10 bases; junction bases not matched to a gene: 7. CDR3 length equals 13 residues. The CDR3 reads CSARGAWEGEQFF. The CDR3 nucleotides read TGCAGTGCTAGAGGAGCCTGGGAGGGAGAGCAGTTCTTC.

This clonotype came up a few times. This chain joins TRBV4-2 and TRBJ2-1; a weak D match, TRBD2 (6 bases). The CDR3 spans 14 residues. Germline CDR1 is LGHNA and CDR2 is YNFKEQ. V was shortened by 0 bases and J by 4 bases, with 7 bases between the two germline ends. This CDR3 is CASSQDGTYNEQFF. CDR3 coding DNA: TGTGCCAGCAGCCAAGATGGGACTTACAATGAGCAGTTCTTC.

This clonotype turned up a few times. This rearrangement joins TRBV7-2 to TRBJ2-3, with 13 bases matching TRBD2. The CDR3 has 17 residues. Trimming cost V 5 bases and J 6 bases; bases outside gene matches: 11. Germline CDR1 SGHTA, CDR2 FQGNSA. CDR3 in amino acids: CASSLRWTSGRHDTQYF. As DNA, the CDR3 is TGTGCCAGCAGCCTCCGATGGACTAGCGGGAGACATGATACGCAGTATTTT.

This clonotype was observed a handful of times. The chain carries TRBV4-1 and TRBJ1-3; tentatively, D is TRBD1 (5 bases). CDR1 is MGHRA and CDR2 is YSYEKL in the germline V gene. The CDR3 has 16 amino acids. Between the trimmed V and J ends, which lost 5 bases and 2 bases, there was a span of 16 bases. CDR3 in DNA: TGCGCCAGCAGCTCCCCTTCACCAGGGACTGGAAACACCATATATTTT. Protein: CASSSPSPGTGNTIYF.

This chain uses TRBV29-1 with TRBJ2-2; 7 bases agree with TRBD2. The junction had 3 bases not matched to a gene; V was cut back by 3 bases and J by 2 bases. This CDR3 comprises 14 residues. Germline V gene sequence: CDR1 SQVTM, CDR2 ANQGSEA. In DNA form, the CDR3 reads TGCAGCGTTGAGAGCGGGAAAAACACCGGGGAGCTGTTTTTT. This codes for CSVESGKNTGELFF.

This clonotype was counted many times. The gene calls are TRBV10-1 and TRBJ2-3, with a tentative D call TRBD2 (6 bases). The V end lost 6 bases, the J end lost 1 base, and 14 bases lay between the germline ends. Germline V lookup: CDR1 WNHNN, CDR2 SYGVQD (reference sequence). The CDR3 is 15 residues long. The CDR3 DNA follows: TGCGCCAGCAGCCCAAGGGACTCACGCACAGATACGCAGTATTTT. It is translated as CASSPRDSRTDTQYF.

This clonotype was counted between two and nine times. This sequence joins TRBV5-1 and TRBJ2-7, with D possibly being TRBD2 (5 bases). V lost 4 bases to trimming and J lost 0 bases, with 11 bases between them. CDR1 SGHRS and CDR2 YFSETQ come from the germline V gene. The CDR3 runs to 14 residues. This chain's CDR3 is CASSPGLASYEQYF. The CDR3 DNA follows: TGCGCCAGCAGCCCCGGACTGGCCTCCTACGAGCAGTACTTC.

The chain employs TRBV7-9 and TRBJ2-3; D is unclear. CDR3 length: 15 amino acids. Per germline, CDR1 SEHNR and CDR2 FQNEAQ (reference sequence). Trimming removed 2 bases from V and 0 bases from J, with 9 bases in between. The CDR3 spells CASSLPRSSTDTQYF. In DNA form, the CDR3 reads TGTGCCAGCAGCTTACCTCGGTCGAGCACAGATACGCAGTATTTT.

The table lists this clonotype with a few counts. The chain uses TRBV20-1 and TRBJ2-1; D unclear. V lost 3 bases and J lost 0, with 9 bases in between. The CDR3 length is 14 residues. Germline assignment: CDR1 DFQATT and CDR2 SNEGSKA (reference sequence). CDR3 nucleotide sequence: TGCAGTGCTAGGGGGATATCCTCCTACAATGAGCAGTTCTTC. The encoded protein is CSARGISSYNEQFF.

In its sample, this clonotype was seen a few times. The chain recombines TRBV28 with TRBJ2-7, with 7 bases identical to TRBD1. V was clipped by 7 bases and J by 0 bases; unmatched bases: 9. CDR3 length: 15 residues. The germline V gene encodes CDR1 MDHEN and CDR2 SYDVKM. The CDR3: CASTADRASSYEQYF. The CDR3 DNA sequence: TGTGCCAGCACCGCAGACAGGGCCAGCTCCTACGAGCAGTACTTC.

The chain has TRBV20-1 and TRBJ2-2, with a possible D match to TRBD2 (5 bases). CDR3 length: 12 residues. Trimming took off 5 bases at V and 5 bases at J, with 9 bases between the two ends. Germline assignment: CDR1 DFQATT and CDR2 SNEGSKA (reference sequence). In DNA, the CDR3 is TGCAGTGCTGCCCGACTAACCGGGGAGCTGTTTTTT. This translates into CSAARLTGELFF.